The present TCR beta chain was sequenced within a study of cytomegalovirus exposure and HLA in healthy donors. Study background: An earlier analysis found under 130 million unique TCR beta sequences from about 190 million T cells.

A multiplex PCR was run with 60 Vbeta primers and 13 Jbeta primers. Sequencing was performed with immunoSEQ multiplex PCR; in TCRdb, only in-frame clones are kept and a portion is missing. The profile covers 100,000 or so clones, with 75% to 90% appearing a single time and around 3.9% taken by the ten largest. As concerns this clone: Its specificity is unknown.

Study observations and caveats: As was reported, the classifier diagnosed cytomegalovirus status with high specificity and sensitivity. Later analysis suggested most CMV-associated TCR beta chains were HLA-restricted. Association of a missense DCLRE1C variant with TCR beta V- and J-gene trimming was reported in a later analysis.

What was sequenced was PBMCs. The sequence was obtained from a man between 25 and 39 years old in good health and CMV-seronegative.

CDR3 in DNA: TGTGCCAGCAGCTGGTCAGGCTCCCCGGGGGAGCAGTACTTC. It codes for CASSWSGSPGEQYF. The V call is TRBV27, the J call TRBJ2-7, with D maybe TRBD2 (5 bases). Trimming stripped 6 bases from V and 7 bases from J, with 19 bases between. Germline loops: CDR1 MNHEY, CDR2 SMNVEV (reference sequence). There are 14 residues in the CDR3.